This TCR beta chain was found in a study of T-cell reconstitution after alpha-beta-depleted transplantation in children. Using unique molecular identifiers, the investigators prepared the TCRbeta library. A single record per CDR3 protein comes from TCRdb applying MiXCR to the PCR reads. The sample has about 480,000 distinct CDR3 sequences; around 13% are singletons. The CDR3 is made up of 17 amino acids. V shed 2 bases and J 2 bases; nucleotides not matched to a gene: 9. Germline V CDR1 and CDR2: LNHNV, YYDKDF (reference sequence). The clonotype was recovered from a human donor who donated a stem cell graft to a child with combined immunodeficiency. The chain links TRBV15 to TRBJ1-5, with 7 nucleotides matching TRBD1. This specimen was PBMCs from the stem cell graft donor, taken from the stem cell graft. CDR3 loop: CATSRYNRGKGNQPQHF. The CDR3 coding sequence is TGTGCCACCAGCAGATATAACAGGGGAAAAGGCAATCAGCCCCAGCATTTT.